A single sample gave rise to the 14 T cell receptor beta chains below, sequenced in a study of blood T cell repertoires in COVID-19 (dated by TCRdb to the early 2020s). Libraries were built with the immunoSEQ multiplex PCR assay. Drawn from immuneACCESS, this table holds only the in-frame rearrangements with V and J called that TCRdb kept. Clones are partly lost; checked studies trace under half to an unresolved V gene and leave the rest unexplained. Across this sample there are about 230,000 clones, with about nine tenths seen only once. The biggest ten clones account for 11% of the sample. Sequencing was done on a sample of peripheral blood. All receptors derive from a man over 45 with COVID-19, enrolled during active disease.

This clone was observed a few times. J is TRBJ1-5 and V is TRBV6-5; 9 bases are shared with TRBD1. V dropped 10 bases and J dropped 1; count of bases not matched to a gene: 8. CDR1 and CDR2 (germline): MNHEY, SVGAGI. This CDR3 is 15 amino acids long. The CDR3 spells CATTRTGESNQPQHF. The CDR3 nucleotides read TGTGCCACCACTAGGACAGGGGAGAGCAATCAGCCCCAGCATTTT.

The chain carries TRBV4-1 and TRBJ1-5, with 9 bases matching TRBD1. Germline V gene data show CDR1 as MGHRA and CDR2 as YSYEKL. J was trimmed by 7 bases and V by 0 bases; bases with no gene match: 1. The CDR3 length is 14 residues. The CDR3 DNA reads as TGCGCCAGCAGCCAAGAGGGACAGGGACAGCCCCAGCATTTT. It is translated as CASSQEGQGQPQHF.

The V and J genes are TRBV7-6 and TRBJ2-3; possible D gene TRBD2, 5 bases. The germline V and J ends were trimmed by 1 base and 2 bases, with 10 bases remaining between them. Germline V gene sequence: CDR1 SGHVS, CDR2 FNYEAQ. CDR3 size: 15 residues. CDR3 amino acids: CASSLGPADTDTQYF. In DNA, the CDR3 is TGTGCCAGCAGCTTAGGTCCAGCGGACACAGATACGCAGTATTTT.

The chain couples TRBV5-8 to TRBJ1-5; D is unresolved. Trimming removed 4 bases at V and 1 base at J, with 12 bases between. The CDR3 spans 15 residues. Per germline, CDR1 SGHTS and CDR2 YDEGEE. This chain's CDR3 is CASSRRATSNQPQHF. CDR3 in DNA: TGTGCCAGCAGCCGGAGGGCCACCAGCAATCAGCCCCAGCATTTT.

CDR3 sequence: CASSHRASGNTIYF. DNA for the CDR3: TGTGCCAGCAGTCACAGGGCGTCTGGAAACACCATATATTTT. The gene calls are TRBV6-5 and TRBJ1-3; maybe TRBD1 (6 bases). V was shortened by 5 bases and J by 1 base, with 9 bases between the two germline ends. CDR1 and CDR2 (germline): MNHEY, SVGAGI. This CDR3 contains 14 residues.

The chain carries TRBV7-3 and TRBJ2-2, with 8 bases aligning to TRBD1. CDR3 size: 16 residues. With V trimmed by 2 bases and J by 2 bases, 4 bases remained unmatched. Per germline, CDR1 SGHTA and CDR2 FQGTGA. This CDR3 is CASSLPQGANTGELFF. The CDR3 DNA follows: TGTGCCAGCAGCTTACCTCAGGGGGCAAACACCGGGGAGCTGTTTTTT.

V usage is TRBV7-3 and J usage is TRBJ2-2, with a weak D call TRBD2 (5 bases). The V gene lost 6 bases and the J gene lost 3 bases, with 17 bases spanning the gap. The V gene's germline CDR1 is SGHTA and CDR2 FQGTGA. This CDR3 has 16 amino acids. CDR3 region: CASSPGIPGYTGELFF. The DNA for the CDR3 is TGTGCCAGCAGTCCCGGGATCCCCGGATACACCGGGGAGCTGTTTTTT.

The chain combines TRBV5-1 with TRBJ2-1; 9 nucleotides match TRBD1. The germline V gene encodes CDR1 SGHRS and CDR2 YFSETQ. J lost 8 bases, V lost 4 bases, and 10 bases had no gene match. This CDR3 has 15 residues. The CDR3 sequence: CASSPRTGERDEQFF. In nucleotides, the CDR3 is TGCGCCAGCAGCCCCCGGACAGGGGAGCGGGATGAGCAGTTCTTC.

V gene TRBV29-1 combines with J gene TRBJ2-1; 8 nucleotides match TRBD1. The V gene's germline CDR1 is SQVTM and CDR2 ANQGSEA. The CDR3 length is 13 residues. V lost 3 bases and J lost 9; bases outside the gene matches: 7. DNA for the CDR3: TGCAGCGTTGACAGGGGGCTTTTTGGTGAGCAGTTCTTC. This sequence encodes CSVDRGLFGEQFF.

The CDR3 bases are TGCGCCAGCAGCCAAGAGGGAAGGGGGGATACGCAGTATTTT. Translation: CASSQEGRGDTQYF. This rearrangement joins TRBV4-3 to TRBJ2-3; D perhaps matches TRBD1 (6 bases). The CDR3 extends over 14 amino acids. Germline loops: CDR1 LGHNA, CDR2 YSLEER. Trimming stripped 0 bases from V and 6 bases from J, with 10 bases between.

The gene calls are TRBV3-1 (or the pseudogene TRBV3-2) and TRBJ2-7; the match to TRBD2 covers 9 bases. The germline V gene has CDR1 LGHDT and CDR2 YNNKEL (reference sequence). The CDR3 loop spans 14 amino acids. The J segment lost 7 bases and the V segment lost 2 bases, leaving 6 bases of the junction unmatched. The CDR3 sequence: CASSQWVAGDEQYF. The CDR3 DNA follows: TGTGCCAGCAGCCAATGGGTAGCGGGGGATGAGCAGTACTTC.

CDR3 protein: CASREQGAYEQYF. DNA for the CDR3: TGTGCCAGCAGAGAACAGGGGGCCTACGAGCAGTACTTC. The rearrangement links TRBV28 to TRBJ2-7; TRBD1 agrees at 8 bases. Looked up from germline, CDR1 is MDHEN and CDR2 is SYDVKM. J lost 2 bases, V lost 6 bases, and 3 bases had no gene match. This CDR3 has 13 residues.

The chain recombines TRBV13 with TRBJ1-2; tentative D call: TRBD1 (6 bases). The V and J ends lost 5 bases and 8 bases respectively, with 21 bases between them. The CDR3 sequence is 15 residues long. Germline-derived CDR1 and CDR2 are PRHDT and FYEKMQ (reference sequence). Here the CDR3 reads CASSPRDTDSRGYTF. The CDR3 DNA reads TGTGCCAGCAGCCCCCGGGACACCGACTCTCGGGGCTACACCTTC. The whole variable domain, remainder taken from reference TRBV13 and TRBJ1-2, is AAGVIQSPRHLIKEKRETATLKCYPIPRHDTVYWYQQGPGQDPQFLISFYEKMQSDKGSIPDRFSAQQFSDYHSELNMSSLELGDSALYFCASSPRDTDSRGYTFGSGTRLTVV.

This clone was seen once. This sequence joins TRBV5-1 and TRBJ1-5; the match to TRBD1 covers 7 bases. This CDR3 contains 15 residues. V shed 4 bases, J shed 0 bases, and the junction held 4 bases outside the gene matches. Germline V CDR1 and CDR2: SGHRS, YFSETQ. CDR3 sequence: CASSAGTDSNQPQHF. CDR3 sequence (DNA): TGCGCCAGCAGCGCTGGGACAGATAGCAATCAGCCCCAGCATTTT.